The clone carrying this TCR beta chain was observed a single time. Sequencing was performed with immunoSEQ multiplex PCR; in TCRdb, only in-frame clones are kept and a portion is missing. The sample yields 950,000 to 1,100,000 clones, about 80% seen once. The CDR3 is 16 residues long. The V and J ends lost 3 bases and 2 bases respectively, with 17 bases between them. This record belongs to a study of shared clonotypes between healthy human individuals. Sequencing was performed on memory CD4+ T cells from PBMCs. Sample subset: CD45RA-negative fraction. This chain links TRBV5-3 with TRBJ2-5; a weak D match, TRBD1 (5 bases). TRBV5-3 is placed among ORFs of uncertain function. The receptor was isolated from a man between 18 and 29 years old in good health. Some clones in this sample may be carry-over from other donors' samples. CDR3 sequence: CARSSHLWGRQETQYF. The CDR3 DNA follows: TGTGCCAGAAGCTCTCACCTTTGGGGCAGGCAAGAGACCCAGTACTTC.